The 28 T cell receptor beta chains reported below all come from one sample, sequenced in a study of T cells in localized non-small cell lung cancer. Clones were sequenced by immunoSEQ multiplex PCR, and TCRdb holds only the in-frame ones, with some missing. The sample includes 9,500 to 14,000 clones, 29% of them seen just once. This specimen was lung tumor tissue, taken before any cancer treatment. The receptor set was obtained from a man between 40 and 70 years old with stage I lung adenocarcinoma.

The DNA for the CDR3 is TGCGCCAGCCTCCACCGGGAGGAAACGAACACCGGGGAGCTGTTTTTT. Its protein product is CASLHREETNTGELFF. V and J are TRBV5-1 and TRBJ2-2; 7 bases map to TRBD2. CDR3 length equals 16 residues. After removal of 7 bases from V and 0 bases from J, the junction contained 9 bases not matched to a gene. From germline, CDR1 is SGHRS and CDR2 YFSETQ.

V is TRBV5-1 and J is TRBJ1-1; D gene unclear. The germline V gene encodes CDR1 SGHRS and CDR2 YFSETQ. The CDR3 extends over 14 amino acids. Trimming took off 6 bases at V and 1 base at J, with 13 bases between the two ends. CDR3: CASKIEAPNTEAFF. For the CDR3, the DNA is TGCGCCAGCAAAATTGAGGCCCCGAACACTGAAGCTTTCTTT.

This rearrangement joins TRBV19 to TRBJ2-1, with D possibly being TRBD1 (5 bases). The CDR3 consists of 16 residues. Germline assignment: CDR1 LNHDA and CDR2 SQIVND (reference sequence). Trimming pared 2 bases from V and 6 bases from J, leaving 17 bases between. CDR3 DNA: TGTGCCAGTAGTATAAAGGGGCAGGTCATCGGCAATGAGCAGTTCTTC. This gives the protein CASSIKGQVIGNEQFF.

This clone is termed medium-sized. This chain joins TRBV6-8 and TRBJ1-2, with D maybe TRBD1 (5 bases). Trimming shortened V by 6 bases and J by 2 bases, and 22 bases separated the two germline ends. The germline V gene encodes CDR1 MNHGY and CDR2 SAAAGT. The CDR3 totals 17 residues. The CDR3 sequence: CASSPDTDDRGNYGYTF. The CDR3 DNA sequence: TGTGCCAGCAGCCCTGACACGGACGACCGGGGGAACTATGGCTACACCTTC.

V usage is TRBV30 and J usage is TRBJ1-1; the D gene is possibly TRBD1 (5 bases). CDR1 GTSNPN and CDR2 SVGIG come from the germline V gene (reference sequence). Trimming took off 5 bases at V and 6 bases at J, with 10 bases between the two ends. The CDR3 runs to 11 residues. DNA for the CDR3: TGTGCCTGGTCAGAGGGGCCTGAAGCTTTCTTT. Protein: CAWSEGPEAFF.

The gene calls are TRBV12-5 and TRBJ1-2; 12 bases match TRBD1. From germline, CDR1 is LGHNT and CDR2 FRNRAP. The CDR3 runs to 14 residues. Germline trimming cut 4 bases from V and 4 bases from J; bases unmatched to any gene: 1. CDR3 residues: CASGWGQGAYGYTF. The CDR3 DNA sequence: TGTGCTAGTGGTTGGGGACAGGGGGCCTATGGCTACACCTTC.

The V gene is TRBV19, the J gene TRBJ1-1, with D unresolved. The V gene's germline CDR1 is LNHDA and CDR2 SQIVND (reference sequence). This CDR3 has 12 amino acids. The V and J ends lost 3 bases and 5 bases respectively, with 7 bases between them. The CDR3 region is CASSIPGTEAFF. The CDR3 DNA is TGTGCCAGTAGTATCCCCGGGACTGAAGCTTTCTTT.

This clone rates as medium-sized (0.01 to 0.1%). CDR3 protein: CASTEDGSSPLHF. The CDR3 nucleotides are TGTGCCAGCACCGAGGATGGGTCTTCACCCCTCCACTTT. The V gene is TRBV6-8, the J gene TRBJ1-6; no firm D call. CDR3 length equals 13 residues. V lost 7 bases and J 9 bases, leaving 13 bases between the germline ends. CDR1 MNHGY and CDR2 SAAAGT come from the germline V gene.

This clone was counted only a few times. The chain joins TRBV6-8 to TRBJ2-4; 7 bases agree with TRBD1. CDR1 and CDR2 from the germline V gene are MNHGY and SAAAGT. The CDR3 loop spans 16 amino acids. J gave up 3 bases and V 3 bases, and 8 bases lay outside the gene matches. CDR3 region: CASSYREGAVKNIQYF. Written as DNA, the CDR3 is TGTGCCAGCAGTTATCGAGAGGGGGCGGTCAAAAACATTCAGTACTTC.

This clone was seen a handful of times. V and J are TRBV19 and TRBJ2-2; 10 bases are a match to TRBD1. The CDR3 loop spans 16 amino acids. Trimming cost V 7 bases and J 6 bases; bases outside gene matches: 11. CDR1 is LNHDA, CDR2 SQIVND, per germline (reference sequence). The CDR3: CASTGAGTGVSGELFF. CDR3 DNA: TGTGCCAGTACAGGGGCGGGGACAGGGGTTTCCGGGGAGCTGTTTTTT. Based on the CDR3 plus reference TRBV19 and TRBJ2-2, the full variable domain is DGGITQSPKYLFRKEGQNVTLSCEQNLNHDAMYWYRQDPGQGLRLIYYSQIVNDFQKGDIAEGYSVSREKKESFPLTVTSAQKNPTAFYLCASTGAGTGVSGELFFGEGSRLTVL.

The rearrangement links TRBV5-1 to TRBJ2-6; D could derive from TRBD1 or TRBD2 (6 bases each). From germline, CDR1 is SGHRS and CDR2 YFSETQ. Trimming shortened V by 3 bases and J by 0 bases, and 13 bases separated the two germline ends. The CDR3 runs 17 residues. The CDR3: CASSWGAAASGANVLTF. Here the CDR3 DNA reads TGCGCCAGCAGCTGGGGGGCTGCGGCCTCTGGGGCCAACGTCCTGACTTTC.

V gene TRBV10-2 combines with J gene TRBJ1-5, with D hard to call. This CDR3 comprises 14 residues. Germline CDR1 is WSHSY and CDR2 is SAAADI. V lost 8 bases and J lost 0, with 11 bases in between. CDR3 region: CASRAAYSNQPQHF. The CDR3 nucleotides read TGCGCCAGCCGGGCAGCATATAGCAATCAGCCCCAGCATTTT.

This clone has only a few counts. The chain has TRBV9 and TRBJ2-7; tentative D call: TRBD1 (6 bases). Germline loops: CDR1 SGDLS, CDR2 YYNGEE. V shed 4 bases and J shed 3 bases, with 14 bases lying between them. This CDR3 has 14 residues. CDR3 coding DNA: TGTGCCAGCAGCCCCTCCGGACAGAGCTACGAGCAGTACTTC. Protein: CASSPSGQSYEQYF. The full variable domain, rest sourced from reference TRBV9 and TRBJ2-7, is DSGVTQTPKHLITATGQRVTLRCSPRSGDLSVYWYQQSLDQGLQFLIQYYNGEERAKGNILERFSAQQFPDLHSELNLSSLELGDSALYFCASSPSGQSYEQYFGPGTRLTVT.

This clone has just a few counts. V gene TRBV11-3 combines with J gene TRBJ2-2; D perhaps matches TRBD2 (5 bases). V lost 5 bases and J 6 bases, leaving 13 bases between the germline ends. The CDR3 totals 14 residues. Looked up from germline, CDR1 is SGHNT and CDR2 is YENEEA. The CDR3 sequence is CASSQSTGSGELFF. DNA of the CDR3: TGTGCCAGCAGCCAGTCGACGGGGTCCGGGGAGCTGTTTTTT.

The V call is TRBV18, the J call TRBJ2-7, with a tentative D call TRBD1 (5 bases). V lost 6 bases and J 6 bases, leaving 18 bases between the germline ends. This CDR3 is 14 amino acids long. In germline, CDR1 is KGHSH, CDR2 LQKENI. CDR3 sequence (DNA): TGTGCCAGCTCCCCCCTGCCACAGGTGACCGAGCAGTACTTC. It specifies CASSPLPQVTEQYF.

In its sample, this clone was seen a few times. Different DNA sequences within this sample yield the same CDR3. The chain combines TRBV19 with TRBJ2-2, with unresolved D. The CDR3 runs to 15 residues. CDR1 is LNHDA and CDR2 is SQIVND in the germline V gene (reference sequence). V was clipped by 3 bases and J by 0 bases, with 8 bases between them. This chain's CDR3 is CASSIGVSNTGELFF. CDR3 DNA sequence: TGTGCCAGTAGTATTGGGGTATCGAACACCGGGGAGCTGTTTTTT.

This clone appeared a few times. The chain couples TRBV6-8 to TRBJ1-4; D not certain. In germline, CDR1 is MNHGY, CDR2 SAAAGT. V was cut by 0 bases and J by 11 bases, with 7 bases left in between. CDR3 length: 12 residues. The CDR3 DNA reads TGTGCCAGCAGTTACTCGAACAGTAAACTGTTTTTT. Its protein product is CASSYSNSKLFF.

This clone is classed as large (0.1 to 1%). The J gene is TRBJ2-6, the V gene TRBV9; 10 bases map to TRBD1. V was pared by 7 bases and J by 0 bases, with 7 bases of the junction left unmatched. The CDR3 covers 17 residues. Germline V gene data show CDR1 as SGDLS and CDR2 as YYNGEE. The CDR3, as DNA: TGTGCCAGCGGCCTGGGACAGGGGTCCTCTGGGGCCAACGTCCTGACTTTC. It yields the protein CASGLGQGSSGANVLTF.

The rearrangement uses TRBV4-1 and TRBJ2-7; D is undetermined. Germline lookup yields CDR1 MGHRA and CDR2 YSYEKL. The CDR3 has 16 residues. Trimming stripped 1 base from V and 3 bases from J, with 16 bases between. The CDR3 DNA follows: TGCGCCAGCAGCCAAGGTGTTGGAGATTTAAACTACGAGCAGTACTTC. This encodes CASSQGVGDLNYEQYF.

A few counts support this clone. The chain combines TRBV11-3 with TRBJ2-1, with TRBD2 identical over 13 bases. Germline V gene sequence: CDR1 SGHNT, CDR2 YENEEA. With 3 bases clipped from V and 7 bases from J, the junction kept 3 bases outside the gene matches. CDR3 size: 15 residues. The CDR3 sequence is CASSFGLAGVNEQFF. CDR3 DNA: TGTGCCAGCAGCTTCGGACTAGCGGGGGTAAATGAGCAGTTCTTC.

This clone appeared a few times. V usage is TRBV30 and J usage is TRBJ2-5, with unresolved D. CDR1 is GTSNPN and CDR2 is SVGIG in the germline V gene (reference sequence). V was clipped by 2 bases and J by 4 bases, with 5 bases between them. This CDR3 is 11 amino acids long. The CDR3 reads CAWSQRETQYF. In DNA form, the CDR3 reads TGTGCCTGGAGTCAAAGAGAGACCCAGTACTTC.

The chain uses TRBV25-1 and TRBJ2-7; D ambiguous. Germline assignment: CDR1 MGHDK and CDR2 SYGVNS. The ends were cut back, 4 bases at V and 4 bases at J, with 11 bases in the middle. The CDR3 consists of 13 residues. CDR3 protein: CASSVSIGYEQYF. As DNA, the CDR3 is TGTGCCAGCAGTGTATCTATAGGGTACGAGCAGTACTTC.

This clone was detected only a few times. The chain links TRBV29-1 to TRBJ2-5; a possible D gene is TRBD2 (6 bases). The CDR3 extends over 14 amino acids. The V and J ends lost 2 bases and 5 bases respectively, with 15 bases between them. CDR1 and CDR2 from the germline V gene are SQVTM and ANQGSEA. The CDR3 DNA is TGCAGCGTTGAAAAGGTGATTGGGAGGGAGACCCAGTACTTC. This codes for CSVEKVIGRETQYF.

The chain links TRBV28 to TRBJ1-5; no definite D call. This CDR3 is built from 15 residues. The germline V and J ends were trimmed by 6 bases and 0 bases, with 12 bases remaining between them. The germline V gene encodes CDR1 MDHEN and CDR2 SYDVKM. CDR3: CASRTRVYSNQPQHF. The CDR3 bases are TGTGCCAGCAGGACAAGGGTGTATAGCAATCAGCCCCAGCATTTT.

The chain recombines TRBV19 with TRBJ2-4; D possibly matches TRBD1 or TRBD2 (5 bases each). CDR3 length: 13 residues. CDR1 and CDR2 from the germline V gene are LNHDA and SQIVND (reference sequence). The V gene lost 10 bases and the J gene lost 9 bases, with 19 bases spanning the gap. For the CDR3, the DNA is TGTGCCACTAGGGAAGAGGGGCGCGTCATTCAGTACTTC. Translated: CATREEGRVIQYF.

The gene calls are TRBV6-8 and TRBJ1-1, with a possible D match to TRBD1 (5 bases). This CDR3 spans 18 amino acids. V lost 5 bases, J lost 0 bases, and 22 bases lay in between. CDR1 and CDR2 (germline): MNHGY, SAAAGT. DNA of the CDR3: TGTGCCAGCAGTGCCGAATCGAAGGGACTGGGCGTGAACACTGAAGCTTTCTTT. Protein product: CASSAESKGLGVNTEAFF.

The V gene is TRBV9, the J gene TRBJ2-1, with 9 bases matching TRBD1. Germline trimming cut 4 bases from V and 10 bases from J; bases unmatched to any gene: 12. Germline CDR1 SGDLS, CDR2 YYNGEE. There are 15 residues in the CDR3. CDR3 sequence reads: CASSSRTGASGEQFF. The CDR3 DNA reads as TGTGCCAGCAGCTCCCGGACAGGGGCGTCGGGGGAGCAGTTCTTC.

CDR3 nucleotides: TGCGCCAGCAGCCCCCGGACAGGGAGTAATGAAAAACTGTTTTTT. It translates to CASSPRTGSNEKLFF. The chain carries TRBV5-1 and TRBJ1-4; TRBD1 matches at 8 bases. Germline trimming cut 4 bases from V and 4 bases from J; bases unmatched to any gene: 6. This CDR3 has 15 residues. CDR1 is SGHRS, CDR2 YFSETQ, per germline.